Listed below are T cell receptor beta chains from one sample, sequenced in a study of blood T cell repertoires in COVID-19. Produced via immunoSEQ multiplex PCR; TCRdb's table is partial and in-frame only. Of under 60,000 clones detected, roughly nine tenths appear once; the ten largest clones hold around 3.6%. The source material was peripheral blood. These TCRs come from a human donor in a cohort sampled during active COVID-19. CDR3s include the opening cysteine and the closing phenylalanine or tryptophan. The D gene is left open where the match is weak. Some rows have no size entry. The others give once, few or many, or a class for an expanded clone.

>TRBD1|once|TRBV2|TRBJ1-6
TGTGCCAGTTCGGACAGGGGAGAATCACCCCTCCACTTT
CASSDRGESPLHF
>TRBD2|once|TRBV3-1/TRBV3-2|TRBJ2-5
TGTGCCAGCAGCCAAGGGGTTTTAGCGGGAGGGGCACAAGAGACCCAGTACTTC
CASSQGVLAGGAQETQYF
>NA|NA|TRBV28|TRBJ1-6
TGTGCCAGCAGTTTCGGGGGGGGGACCCTCCACTTT
CASSFGGGTLHF
>NA|NA|TRBV18|TRBJ1-4
TGTGCCAGCTCACCAGAGATGGCACTAACCACTCTTGAAAAACTGTTTTTT
CASSPEMALTTLEKLFF
>NA|NA|TRBV11-2|TRBJ1-4
TGTGCCAGCAGCTCTCTCAGGGTAACTAATGAAAAACTGTTTTTT
CASSSLRVTNEKLFF
>TRBD2|NA|TRBV9|TRBJ2-5
TGTGCCAGCAGCGCAGAGGGTAGCGGGAGTCGCAAGACCCAGTACTTC
CASSAEGSGSRKTQYF
>TRBD2|NA|TRBV9|TRBJ2-7
TGTGCCAGCAGCTCCCGGGGGACTAGCGGCTCCTACGAGCAGTACTTC
CASSSRGTSGSYEQYF
>NA|NA|TRBV27|TRBJ1-5
TGTGCCAGCCCTCGGAGGGGTGTGGGCAATCAGCCCCAGCATTTT
CASPRRGVGNQPQHF
>NA|NA|TRBV21-1|TRBJ1-5
TGTGCCAGCAGCCCCAAGGGACAGTGCGGCAATCAGCCCCAGCATTTT
CASSPKGQCGNQPQHF
>TRBD1|NA|TRBV5-8|TRBJ1-1
TGTGCCAGCAGCCCGTCGGGACAGGGGCATTTATCGAACACTGAAGCTTTCTTT
CASSPSGQGHLSNTEAFF
>NA|NA|TRBV6-5|TRBJ1-2
TGTGCCAGCAGTTTACAGGGTAATGGCTACACCTTC
CASSLQGNGYTF
>TRBD1|NA|TRBV5-1|TRBJ1-1
TGCGCCAGCAGCTTGCGCAGGGACAGGCCGACCATGAACACTGAAGCTTTCTTT
CASSLRRDRPTMNTEAFF
>TRBD1|NA|TRBV27|TRBJ2-7
TGTGCCAGCAGTTCAGAGGACAGGGGGGTTTACGAGCAGTACTTC
CASSSEDRGVYEQYF
>TRBD1|NA|TRBV13|TRBJ1-2
TGTGCCAGCAGCTGGACAGGGGAGTACTATGGCTACACCTTC
CASSWTGEYYGYTF
>NA|NA|TRBV11-2|TRBJ1-5
TGTGCCAGCAGCCTAGGGACTTATAGCAATCAGCCCCAGCATTTT
CASSLGTYSNQPQHF
>NA|NA|TRBV11-2|TRBJ2-3
TGTGCCAGCAGCTTTGGAGGGGGCGCAGATACGCAGTATTTT
CASSFGGGADTQYF
>NA|NA|TRBV18|TRBJ1-1
TGTGCCAGCTCATCCTCTGGACAGCTGAACACTGAAGCTTTCTTT
CASSSSGQLNTEAFF
>NA|NA|TRBV19|TRBJ1-1
TGTGCCAGTAGTACCGAGGTAACGAACACTGAAGCTTTCTTT
CASSTEVTNTEAFF
>TRBD1|once|TRBV24-1|TRBJ1-2
TGTGCCACCAGTGACGCGACAGGGAATAACTATGGCTACACCTTC
CATSDATGNNYGYTF
>NA|NA|TRBV4-1|TRBJ1-5
TGCGCCAGCAGCCGAGGGGGAGATCAGCCCCAGCATTTT
CASSRGGDQPQHF
>TRBD1|few|TRBV6-1|TRBJ2-7
TGTGCCAGCAGTGGCACCGGGACAGGAGGCTCCTACGAGCAGTACTTC
CASSGTGTGGSYEQYF
>TRBD1|NA|TRBV7-8|TRBJ2-6
TGTGCCAGCAGCTTAGACAGGGGCCCTGGGGCCAACGTCCTGACTTTC
CASSLDRGPGANVLTF
>NA|once|TRBV6-5|TRBJ2-1
TGTGCCAGCCGAGCGGACCCGAGCTCCTACAATGAGCAGTTCTTC
CASRADPSSYNEQFF
>TRBD1|NA|TRBV19|TRBJ1-5
TGTGCCAGTAGTAGGGACAGGGTGGGCAATCAGCCCCAGCATTTT
CASSRDRVGNQPQHF
>NA|NA|TRBV30|TRBJ1-6
TGTGCCTGGAGTCTCTCGGATAATTCACCCCTCCACTTT
CAWSLSDNSPLHF
>NA|NA|TRBV6-5|TRBJ1-6
TGTGCCAGCAGTTACAGGCCCGGGGGTCCCCTCCACTTT
CASSYRPGGPLHF
>NA|once|TRBV11-2|TRBJ2-5
TGTGCCAGCAGCGTCCCAGGGGGGGAGACCCAGTACTTC
CASSVPGGETQYF
>TRBD2|NA|TRBV9|TRBJ2-3
TGTGCCAGCAGCCCGAGCGGGAGGCACACAGATACGCAGTATTTT
CASSPSGRHTDTQYF
>NA|NA|TRBV27|TRBJ1-4
TGTGCCAGCAGTTTTAGGCAGGGATCTGAAAAACTGTTTTTT
CASSFRQGSEKLFF
>TRBD1|NA|TRBV28|TRBJ1-5
TGTGCCAGCAGAATAGGACAGGGTGGAAGCAATCAGCCCCAGCATTTT
CASRIGQGGSNQPQHF
>NA|NA|TRBV7-8|TRBJ1-2
TGTGCCAGCAGCTTAGGAGGAGGGGATGGCTACACCTTC
CASSLGGGDGYTF
>TRBD1|NA|TRBV9|TRBJ1-2
TGTGCCAGCAGCCCAAGCCCCGGACAGGGGAACTATGGCTACACCTTC
CASSPSPGQGNYGYTF
>NA|NA|TRBV7-2|TRBJ1-5
TGTGCCAGCAGCCGGGTGGGGGGGTTAGATCAGCCCCAGCATTTT
CASSRVGGLDQPQHF